These 13 T cell receptor beta chains originate from one sample sequenced in a study of T-cell reconstitution after alpha-beta-depleted transplantation in children (dated by TCRdb to the mid-2010s). The treatment or condition label corresponds to: allogeneic hematopoietic cell transplantation with graft depleted of TCRalphabeta T cells and CD19 B cells. Preparation of the library involved PCR. Sequencing instrument: Illumina HiSeq 2500. To normalize quantification of the TCRbeta repertoire, the TCR libraries were built with molecular barcoding that relied on unique molecular identifiers. The public reads were reanalyzed by TCRdb: fastp trimming at Q25, MiXCR alignment, in-frame beta chains only. When rows share a CDR3 protein, they turn into one entry using the most common DNA and genes. This sample lists hundreds of thousands of distinct CDR3 sequences; approximately 12% were detected once. 2.2% of the sample lies in the top ten.

The specimen comprised PBMCs, mostly from graft donor cells, sampled 360 days after TCRalphabeta/CD19-depleted stem cell transplant. Every receptor here comes from a male patient between 10 and 17 years old who had a stem cell transplant for acute myeloid leukemia, so the T cells may come from the graft donor.

This sequence joins TRBV20-1 and TRBJ2-7; 7 bases line up with TRBD2. CDR1 is DFQATT and CDR2 is SNEGSKA in the germline V gene (reference sequence). J was trimmed by 3 bases and V by 0 bases; bases with no gene match: 8. The CDR3 is 15 amino acids. CDR3 sequence reads: CSARDPAGSLYEQYF. CDR3 DNA: TGCAGTGCTAGAGATCCAGCGGGGTCCCTCTACGAGCAGTACTTC.

This clonotype turned up a few times. This rearrangement joins TRBV7-9 to TRBJ2-7; D call uncertain. This CDR3 has 16 residues. Looked up from germline, CDR1 is SEHNR and CDR2 is FQNEAQ (reference sequence). V was clipped by 5 bases and J by 0 bases, with 17 bases between them. CDR3: CASSGEEVHSSYEQYF. The CDR3, as DNA: TGTGCCAGCAGCGGAGAGGAAGTACATAGCTCCTACGAGCAGTACTTC.

The rearrangement links TRBV15 to TRBJ2-2; 13 bases are a match to TRBD2. CDR3 size: 15 residues. CDR1 and CDR2 (germline): LNHNV, YYDKDF (reference sequence). V gave up 3 bases and J gave up 7 bases; unmatched junction bases: 2. The CDR3 coding sequence is TGTGCCACCAGCAGCGGACTAGCGGGAGTCGGGGAGCTGTTTTTT. This gives the protein CATSSGLAGVGELFF. The full variable domain, rest sourced from reference TRBV15 and TRBJ2-2, is DAMVIQNPRYQVTQFGKPVTLSCSQTLNHNVMYWYQQKSSQAPKLLFHYYDKDFNNEADTPDNFQSRRPNTSFCFLDIRSPGLGDTAMYLCATSSGLAGVGELFFGEGSRLTVL.

This clonotype was counted only a few times. The chain recombines TRBV20-1 with TRBJ2-7; D is undetermined. The germline V gene encodes CDR1 DFQATT and CDR2 SNEGSKA (reference sequence). CDR3 length: 10 residues. CDR3 sequence (DNA): TGCAGCGCCCTCTTCCACGAGCAGTACTTC. Protein: CSALFHEQYF.

The chain carries TRBV20-1 and TRBJ2-7; TRBD2 matches 7 bases. CDR3 size: 15 residues. The V segment lost 3 bases and the J segment 2 bases; nucleotides outside the gene matches: 10. CDR1 and CDR2 from the germline V gene are DFQATT and SNEGSKA (reference sequence). The CDR3: CSASDSSGPTYEQYF. As DNA, the CDR3 is TGCAGTGCTAGTGATTCTAGCGGACCTACCTACGAGCAGTACTTC.

This clonotype has at least ten counts. The rearrangement joins TRBV24-1 to TRBJ2-1; TRBD2 agrees at 11 bases. The V gene's germline CDR1 is KGHDR and CDR2 SFDVKD. CDR3 length: 17 residues. V trimming: 2 bases; J trimming: 5 bases; junction bases outside the gene matches: 7. For the CDR3, the DNA is TGTGCCACCAGTGATTGGGGGGGGACTAGCGGAAACAATGAGCAGTTCTTC. This encodes CATSDWGGTSGNNEQFF.

The chain carries TRBV12-3 or TRBV12-4 and TRBJ2-5; D possibly corresponds to TRBD2 (6 bases). The CDR3 has 16 residues. V was cut by 3 bases and J by 2 bases, with 16 bases left in between. CDR3 DNA: TGTGCCAGCAGTTTCCCTCACGGGACTGTACAAGAGACCCAGTACTTC. It translates to CASSFPHGTVQETQYF.

This clonotype was seen only a few times. The V call is TRBV9, the J call TRBJ1-4; 8 nucleotides agree with TRBD1. This CDR3 is 17 amino acids long. Germline V CDR1 and CDR2: SGDLS, YYNGEE. V shed 3 bases, J shed 5 bases, and the junction held 12 bases outside the gene matches. CDR3 protein: CASSAFLGQGGNEKLFF. CDR3 DNA sequence: TGTGCCAGCAGCGCCTTTCTAGGACAGGGAGGGAATGAAAAACTGTTTTTT.

This clonotype has at least ten counts. The chain uses TRBV7-2 and TRBJ2-3; no definite D call. This CDR3 is 12 amino acids long. Trimming pared 5 bases from V and 3 bases from J, leaving 6 bases between. Germline assignment: CDR1 SGHTA and CDR2 FQGNSA. The CDR3 here is CASSRITDTQYF. DNA for the CDR3: TGTGCCAGCAGCCGCATAACAGATACGCAGTATTTT.

This clonotype was recorded at least ten times. The chain has TRBV30 and TRBJ2-7; D might be TRBD1 (6 bases). Trimming removed 5 bases from V and 0 bases from J, with 14 bases in between. Germline lookup yields CDR1 GTSNPN and CDR2 SVGIG (reference sequence). This CDR3 has 14 amino acids. The CDR3 region is CAWGHSGASYEQYF. CDR3 bases: TGTGCCTGGGGTCACTCAGGGGCCTCCTACGAGCAGTACTTC.

This clonotype turned up a few times. The rearrangement uses TRBV29-1 and TRBJ2-5, with 7 nucleotides matching TRBD2. Germline loops: CDR1 SQVTM, CDR2 ANQGSEA. This CDR3 comprises 12 residues. Trimming took 6 bases from V and 5 from J; bases not matched to a gene: 6. CDR3 sequence reads: CSVGLSGETQYF. CDR3 in DNA: TGCAGCGTGGGACTATCGGGGGAGACCCAGTACTTC.

This clonotype was seen at least ten times. The gene calls are TRBV20-1 and TRBJ2-7, with D perhaps matching TRBD2 (5 bases). The V gene's germline CDR1 is DFQATT and CDR2 SNEGSKA (reference sequence). This CDR3 has 13 amino acids. Trimming pared 2 bases from V and 1 base from J, leaving 9 bases between. The CDR3 sequence is CSARPDLSYEQYF. The CDR3, as DNA: TGCAGTGCTAGACCGGACTTGTCCTACGAGCAGTACTTC.

This clonotype has more than one count but fewer than ten. The chain employs TRBV11-2 and TRBJ2-6; D assignment may be TRBD1 or TRBD2 (5 bases each). CDR1 is SGHAT, CDR2 FQNNGV, per germline. This CDR3 contains 16 residues. V lost 2 bases to trimming and J lost 4 bases, with 12 bases between them. CDR3 sequence: CASSLYEGKGANVLTF. DNA of the CDR3: TGTGCCAGCAGCTTATACGAGGGGAAGGGGGCCAACGTCCTGACTTTC.